Shown below are 3 T cell receptor beta chains from a single sample sequenced in a study of blood T cell repertoires in COVID-19. Some clones are missing from TCRdb's copy, which holds only in-frame ones; the method was immunoSEQ multiplex PCR. Of over 200,000 clones listed, around 90% are singletons. The sequenced material came from peripheral blood. The receptors here all came from a man aged 30 to 39 with acute or convalescent COVID-19.

The V call is TRBV30, the J call TRBJ1-2, with a weak D call TRBD1 (6 bases). Germline CDR1 GTSNPN, CDR2 SVGIG (reference sequence). The CDR3 is 12 amino acids. Trimming took 0 bases from V and 5 from J, leaving 7 bases between them. CDR3 amino acids: CAWSVGGYGYTF. CDR3 sequence (DNA): TGTGCCTGGAGTGTAGGGGGTTATGGCTACACCTTC.

The chain carries TRBV24-1 and TRBJ2-1; TRBD2 agrees at 11 bases. The V and J ends lost 4 bases and 1 base, in that order; junction bases with no gene match: 5. The CDR3 has 17 residues. Per germline, CDR1 KGHDR and CDR2 SFDVKD. The CDR3 DNA sequence: TGTGCCACCAGTGACCATAGACTAGCGGGATCCTACAATGAGCAGTTCTTC. Translated, it gives CATSDHRLAGSYNEQFF.

This chain links TRBV9 with TRBJ1-2; TRBD1 aligns across 9 bases. The germline V gene has CDR1 SGDLS and CDR2 YYNGEE. The V segment lost 0 bases and the J segment 1 base; nucleotides outside the gene matches: 7. This CDR3 region has 17 residues. The CDR3 DNA reads TGTGCCAGCAGCGTAGGCGGGACAGGGACCTATAACTATGGCTACACCTTC. Translating it yields CASSVGGTGTYNYGYTF.